The T cell receptor (beta chain) under discussion was sequenced for a study of CD8 T cells in ankylosing spondylitis. As the method for making TCR beta libraries, quantitative 5'-RACE with molecular barcodes was used. MiXCR, applied by TCRdb to the 5' RACE reads, yields one record per CDR3 protein. Of some 840,000 distinct CDR3 sequences detected, 12% appear once; the ten largest clones hold more than 0.5%. Points on this clonotype: The antigen is unknown.

Trimming pared 5 bases from V and 4 bases from J, leaving 5 bases between. This CDR3 contains 10 residues. Germline V lookup: CDR1 DFQATT, CDR2 SNEGSKA (reference sequence). General observations from the study: Characteristic, it appeared, of ankylosing spondylitis blood was a TCR beta motif of several highly homologous variants.

The V gene is TRBV20-1, the J gene TRBJ1-2; D unresolved. The receptor was isolated from a male donor with ankylosing spondylitis. The sample comprised blood, either unsorted or a sorted T cell fraction (not recorded which). The chain's CDR3 is CSARAYGYTF. The DNA of the CDR3 is TGCAGTGCTCGAGCCTATGGCTACACCTTC.